One T cell receptor beta chain is described in this entry. Its antigen remains undetermined. Within one base of it there is no much larger clone, and no base qualities were kept. These data belong to a study of beta chain features in type 1 diabetes (dated by TCRdb to the late 2010s). A note on the overall study: Mean age, gender distribution, total cell number and subset yield did not differ between patients and healthy donors. Naive and central memory subsets were obtained from all 30 or so donors, but regulatory and stem cell-like memory subsets were isolated from only 8 patients and roughly eight healthy donors. In the study, recently diagnosed type 1 diabetes patients and matched healthy donors were compared on the TCRB repertoires of their sorted circulating CD4+ T cell subsets. A total of under 140,000,000 sorted cells were examined across all samples, and the number of cells per subset was strongly correlated with RNA yield. Overall results and qualifications from the work: Type 1 diabetes patients showed a moderate but significant shortening of TCRB CDR3 length in all four CD4+ subsets. Naive, central memory and regulatory TCRB repertoires appeared more similar among patients than among healthy donors. Because cDNA was sequenced instead of genomic DNA, highly expressing activated cells could be over-represented, though the groups showed no difference in activation or CD3 levels. PCR might favor shorter templates, but patient and control samples were amplified and corrected together, so any skew would affect both groups equally. Because small numbers of individuals were included in the HLA sub-analyses, any influence of HLA type on TCRB rearrangement was left unresolved. At VDJ recombination sites, type 1 diabetes patients had fewer insertions and more deleted nucleotides, which implies abnormalities in thymic rearrangement.

All of the isolated RNA was reverse transcribed with the High Capacity cDNA Reverse Transcription Kit, so expressed TCRB transcripts were sequenced. Deep immunoSEQ sequencing was applied to naive, central memory and regulatory T cell samples, giving an average of about 3.4 million total reads per sample. After sorted cells were lysed in RLT buffer, RNA was extracted with DNase-treated RNeasy Micro or Mini kits, with the choice depending on cell number. To prevent cross-contamination, every cell subset was processed on its own, while patient and healthy donor samples were processed together. Using the immunoSEQ multiplex PCR, TCRB sequences were amplified from cDNA into 87-bp fragments spanning the CDR3 region. Sequencing of the amplicons was done on the Illumina HiSeq platform. As for the authors' bioinformatics: Synthetic template baselines were used to correct PCR bias computationally, reads within Hamming distance 2 were collapsed, and singletons that could not be merged were discarded. By aligning reads against IMGT, V, D and J genes, CDR3 length, and insertions or deletions at six rearrangement sites were assigned. Within each subset, clonotype counts were normalized to sorted cell number, after which true diversity and Gini coefficients were computed with the tcR R package. The overlap coefficient, calculated on TCRB nucleotide sequences, was used to measure repertoire sharing. Out-of-frame TCRB sequences from naive cells were analyzed as a proxy for the pre-selection repertoire. TCRdb re-hosts the immuneACCESS table, in-frame sequences only. Its copies lack some clones; in the studies checked, an unresolved V gene accounts for under half of them, and the cause for the rest is not known. For V, J and clone size, that table is used; D and trimming come from the DNA. For this sample there are 600,000 or so clones; roughly 12% appear just once. The ten largest clones take up more than 0.09% of the sample.

Each donor gave one peripheral blood draw, around 0.12 L on average, collected into heparinised tubes. A BD FACSAria II was used to sort naive, central memory, regulatory and stem cell-like memory CD4+ T cells with a panel that included CD45RO, CCR7, CD25, CD127, CD95 and CD27. A purity above 95% was achieved for all sorted populations. PBMCs were isolated right away by Lymphoprep density gradient centrifugation and were stained directly, without culture. So that batch effects would be minimized, each experiment stained and sorted samples in pairs, pairing one healthy donor with one patient. At the junction V is shortened by 4 bases and J by 5 bases; bases outside the gene matches: 5. From a lookup of the germline V gene (reference sequence), CDR1 and CDR2 are LNHDA and SQIVND. From the cysteine up to the phenylalanine, the CDR3 has a length of 14 residues. The retained sequence is limited to the CDR3, 42 bases, with the frame set at the first base.

The TCR comes from a man aged 25-45 years with type 1 diabetes. The chain is assembled from TRBV19 and TRBJ1-1; 9 junctional bases match TRBD1. Sample: naive CD4+ T cells from blood. In light of the paper, this sample's cell subset or site label describes: true naive CD4+ T cells. The CDR3 protein: CASSRPDRGTEAFF. The DNA is as follows: TGTGCCAGTAGTAGACCGGACAGGGGAACTGAAGCTTTCTTT.